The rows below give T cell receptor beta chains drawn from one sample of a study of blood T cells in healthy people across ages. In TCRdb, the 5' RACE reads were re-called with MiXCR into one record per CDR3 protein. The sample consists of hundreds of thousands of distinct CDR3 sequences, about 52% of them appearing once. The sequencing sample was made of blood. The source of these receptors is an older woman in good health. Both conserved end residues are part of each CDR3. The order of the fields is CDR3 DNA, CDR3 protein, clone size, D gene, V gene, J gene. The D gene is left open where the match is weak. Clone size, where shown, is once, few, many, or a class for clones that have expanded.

cdr3_nt: TGTGCCAGCAGCTTAACAGGGGCAGGTGCCTACGAGCAGTACTTC
cdr3_aa: CASSLTGAGAYEQYF
clone_size: NA
d_call: TRBD1
v_call: TRBV7-6
j_call: TRBJ2-7

cdr3_nt: TGTGCCAGCAGCGTTCAGGGCAACCAGTATAAGTCACCCCTCCACTTT
cdr3_aa: CASSVQGNQYKSPLHF
clone_size: NA
d_call: NA
v_call: TRBV9
j_call: TRBJ1-6

cdr3_nt: TGCAGCGTTGAATGGGGATCCGGAGAGACCCAGTACTTC
cdr3_aa: CSVEWGSGETQYF
clone_size: NA
d_call: NA
v_call: TRBV29-1
j_call: TRBJ2-5

cdr3_nt: TGCAGTGGGGCCTGCCTTTCCGGGACGCCCCATTGTGGCACAGATACGCAGTATTTT
cdr3_aa: CSGACLSGTPHCGTDTQYF
clone_size: NA
d_call: NA
v_call: TRBV20-1
j_call: TRBJ2-3

cdr3_nt: TGCAGTGCTAGAGGGGACCGCTCGAACACTGAAGCTTTCTTT
cdr3_aa: CSARGDRSNTEAFF
clone_size: NA
d_call: NA
v_call: TRBV20-1
j_call: TRBJ1-1

cdr3_nt: TGCAGTGCTAGAAAACCGACGGACCGTACTGAAGCTTTCTTT
cdr3_aa: CSARKPTDRTEAFF
clone_size: few
d_call: NA
v_call: TRBV20-1
j_call: TRBJ1-1

cdr3_nt: TGCAGCGTTAGACAGGGCGGAATCAATCAGCCCCAGCATTTT
cdr3_aa: CSVRQGGINQPQHF
clone_size: many
d_call: TRBD1
v_call: TRBV29-1
j_call: TRBJ1-5

cdr3_nt: TGTGCCAGCAGCTTGACTAGCGGGAGTTTCGAGCAGTACTTC
cdr3_aa: CASSLTSGSFEQYF
clone_size: NA
d_call: TRBD2
v_call: TRBV5-5
j_call: TRBJ2-7

cdr3_nt: TGTGCCAGCAGCCTTATAGACAGGGACAGTGAAGCTTTCTTT
cdr3_aa: CASSLIDRDSEAFF
clone_size: NA
d_call: TRBD1
v_call: TRBV3-1
j_call: TRBJ1-1

cdr3_nt: TGTGCCAGCAGCCGGGGCGGGTCCAAACGGGACAATGAGCAGTTCTTC
cdr3_aa: CASSRGGSKRDNEQFF
clone_size: NA
d_call: NA
v_call: TRBV7-2
j_call: TRBJ2-1

cdr3_nt: TGCAGTGCTAGAGATATGCTAGCCAGCTCCTACAATGAGCAGTTCTTC
cdr3_aa: CSARDMLASSYNEQFF
clone_size: NA
d_call: NA
v_call: TRBV20-1
j_call: TRBJ2-1

cdr3_nt: TGTGCCAGCAGTTTAGGGCTAGCGAAGTTCTTC
cdr3_aa: CASSLGLAKFF
clone_size: many
d_call: NA
v_call: TRBV12-3/TRBV12-4
j_call: TRBJ2-1

cdr3_nt: TGTGCCAGCAGCCCTGATTACGGCACAGGGGGGACCCAGTACTTC
cdr3_aa: CASSPDYGTGGTQYF
clone_size: NA
d_call: TRBD1
v_call: TRBV7-9
j_call: TRBJ2-5

cdr3_nt: TGTGCCAGCATCTCCGGGACAGAACACGTCAATGGGCAGTTCTTC
cdr3_aa: CASISGTEHVNGQFF
clone_size: NA
d_call: TRBD1
v_call: TRBV28
j_call: TRBJ2-1

cdr3_nt: TGTGCCAGCAGTTTAACCTTGGGTAGGACGGGCGAGCAGTTCTTC
cdr3_aa: CASSLTLGRTGEQFF
clone_size: once
d_call: NA
v_call: TRBV12-3/TRBV12-4
j_call: TRBJ2-1

cdr3_nt: TGTGCCAGCAGCCAAGATCTAGCGGGAGGAAAAAACATTCAGTACTTC
cdr3_aa: CASSQDLAGGKNIQYF
clone_size: NA
d_call: TRBD2
v_call: TRBV4-2
j_call: TRBJ2-4

cdr3_nt: TGTGGAATTCGAACGGGCGGGAGCACAGATACGCAGTATTTT
cdr3_aa: CGIRTGGSTDTQYF
clone_size: NA
d_call: NA
v_call: TRBV27
j_call: TRBJ2-3

cdr3_nt: TGTGCCAGCAGCTTTTTTGCGTCAACCGGGGAGCTGTTTTTT
cdr3_aa: CASSFFASTGELFF
clone_size: NA
d_call: NA
v_call: TRBV7-9
j_call: TRBJ2-2

cdr3_nt: TGCAGTGCTAGAGAAGGACGGTCCTACGAGCAGTACTTC
cdr3_aa: CSAREGRSYEQYF
clone_size: NA
d_call: NA
v_call: TRBV20-1
j_call: TRBJ2-7

cdr3_nt: TGCGCCAGCAGCCAAGAAAAGGCTAGCGGGAGGCCAAGCACAGATACGCAGTATTTT
cdr3_aa: CASSQEKASGRPSTDTQYF
clone_size: NA
d_call: TRBD2
v_call: TRBV4-1
j_call: TRBJ2-3

cdr3_nt: TGTGCCAGCAGTCAGGCGGACTATGGCTACACCTTC
cdr3_aa: CASSQADYGYTF
clone_size: NA
d_call: NA
v_call: TRBV3-1
j_call: TRBJ1-2

cdr3_nt: TGCGCCAGCAGCCAAGAACTGCTGAACACCGGGGAGCTGTTTTTT
cdr3_aa: CASSQELLNTGELFF
clone_size: NA
d_call: NA
v_call: TRBV4-3
j_call: TRBJ2-2

cdr3_nt: TGCGCCAGCAGCAGCGGGACAGGGGTCACCTACGAGCAGTACTTC
cdr3_aa: CASSSGTGVTYEQYF
clone_size: NA
d_call: TRBD1
v_call: TRBV5-1
j_call: TRBJ2-7

cdr3_nt: TGTGCCAGCAGTTTAGGGACGGTCGACACAGATACGCAGTATTTT
cdr3_aa: CASSLGTVDTDTQYF
clone_size: NA
d_call: NA
v_call: TRBV27
j_call: TRBJ2-3

cdr3_nt: TGCAGTGCTAGAGAAGGACGGCGGTCCATGAACACTGAAGCTTTCTTT
cdr3_aa: CSAREGRRSMNTEAFF
clone_size: NA
d_call: NA
v_call: TRBV20-1
j_call: TRBJ1-1

cdr3_nt: TGTGCTAGCAGCTTAGGAACAAAGAACACCGGGGAGCTGTTTTTT
cdr3_aa: CASSLGTKNTGELFF
clone_size: NA
d_call: NA
v_call: TRBV7-7
j_call: TRBJ2-2

cdr3_nt: TGTGCCATCAGTGACGGGAGGGTTCTGTTCTTC
cdr3_aa: CAISDGRVLFF
clone_size: NA
d_call: TRBD2
v_call: TRBV10-3
j_call: TRBJ2-1

cdr3_nt: TGTGCCAGCAGCTTCGGGGGACTAGTGGGGGCCAAAAACATTCAGTACTTC
cdr3_aa: CASSFGGLVGAKNIQYF
clone_size: NA
d_call: TRBD2
v_call: TRBV7-2
j_call: TRBJ2-4

cdr3_nt: TGTGCCAGCAGTAGGAAGAACCTCCCGGGGTTCTCCTACGAGCAGTACTTC
cdr3_aa: CASSRKNLPGFSYEQYF
clone_size: once
d_call: NA
v_call: TRBV27
j_call: TRBJ2-7

cdr3_nt: TGTGCCAGCAGTAAGACAGGGGGTAAGGGGTACAATGAGCAGTTCTTC
cdr3_aa: CASSKTGGKGYNEQFF
clone_size: many
d_call: TRBD1
v_call: TRBV6-6
j_call: TRBJ2-1

cdr3_nt: TGCGCCAGCAGCGAGACAACGAACACTGAAGCTTTCTTT
cdr3_aa: CASSETTNTEAFF
clone_size: NA
d_call: NA
v_call: TRBV5-1
j_call: TRBJ1-1

cdr3_nt: TGCAGTGCTAGCCCCTCTCGGGGTGGTTCCAAGCGTTACAATGAGCAGTTCTTC
cdr3_aa: CSASPSRGGSKRYNEQFF
clone_size: NA
d_call: NA
v_call: TRBV20-1
j_call: TRBJ2-1

cdr3_nt: TGTGCCAGCAGTTTAGGGTCTAGCGGGAGGAGGGGCGAGCAGTACTTC
cdr3_aa: CASSLGSSGRRGEQYF
clone_size: NA
d_call: TRBD2
v_call: TRBV12-3/TRBV12-4
j_call: TRBJ2-7

cdr3_nt: TGCGCCAGCAGCTTGACAGGGGGCGGTAACTATGGCTACACCTTC
cdr3_aa: CASSLTGGGNYGYTF
clone_size: few
d_call: TRBD1
v_call: TRBV5-1
j_call: TRBJ1-2

cdr3_nt: TGTGCCAGCGGAAAGGGGGATCTAACCTACGAGCAGTACTTC
cdr3_aa: CASGKGDLTYEQYF
clone_size: few
d_call: NA
v_call: TRBV7-2
j_call: TRBJ2-7

cdr3_nt: TGTGCCAGCAGTCCCCCGTGGGTGCAGGACTATGGCTACACCTTC
cdr3_aa: CASSPPWVQDYGYTF
clone_size: NA
d_call: NA
v_call: TRBV28
j_call: TRBJ1-2

cdr3_nt: TGTGCCAGCAGTGAATCCTGGACAGGGGAGGATGAGCAGTTCTTC
cdr3_aa: CASSESWTGEDEQFF
clone_size: many
d_call: TRBD1
v_call: TRBV25-1
j_call: TRBJ2-1

cdr3_nt: TGTGCCACCAGCAGAGAAGGACTAGCGGGAAGGGTCAATGAGCAGTTCTTC
cdr3_aa: CATSREGLAGRVNEQFF
clone_size: NA
d_call: TRBD2
v_call: TRBV15
j_call: TRBJ2-1

cdr3_nt: TGTGCCAGCGGTCTATGGGGGGACCTCCGCTACGAGCAGTACTTC
cdr3_aa: CASGLWGDLRYEQYF
clone_size: NA
d_call: NA
v_call: TRBV28
j_call: TRBJ2-7

cdr3_nt: TGTGCCAGCAGTTTAGCGTTTACCCTGACAGGGATCGTCGACGAGCAGTACTTC
cdr3_aa: CASSLAFTLTGIVDEQYF
clone_size: NA
d_call: TRBD1
v_call: TRBV12-3/TRBV12-4
j_call: TRBJ2-7

cdr3_nt: TGTGCCATCAGTGAGTCGACTCCACGAACCCGGCTAGCGACGTACTTC
cdr3_aa: CAISESTPRTRLATYF
clone_size: few
d_call: NA
v_call: TRBV10-3
j_call: TRBJ2-5

cdr3_nt: TGTGCCAGCAGTTACCATGGAGGCACTGAAGCTTTCTTT
cdr3_aa: CASSYHGGTEAFF
clone_size: NA
d_call: NA
v_call: TRBV7-2
j_call: TRBJ1-1

cdr3_nt: TGTGCCAGCAGTTATGGACTAGGGGACTACGAGCAGTACTTC
cdr3_aa: CASSYGLGDYEQYF
clone_size: few
d_call: TRBD2
v_call: TRBV12-3/TRBV12-4
j_call: TRBJ2-7

cdr3_nt: TGTACCAGCAGCTTACTGACTAGCGACCCTCAAGAGACCCAGTACTTC
cdr3_aa: CTSSLLTSDPQETQYF
clone_size: few
d_call: TRBD2
v_call: TRBV7-9
j_call: TRBJ2-5

cdr3_nt: TGTGTCAGCAGCCGGGTCTCTGGGGCCAACGTCCTGACTTTC
cdr3_aa: CVSSRVSGANVLTF
clone_size: NA
d_call: NA
v_call: TRBV7-3
j_call: TRBJ2-6

cdr3_nt: TGTGCCAGCGGGACAGGAGTCTATGGCTACACCTTC
cdr3_aa: CASGTGVYGYTF
clone_size: NA
d_call: TRBD1
v_call: TRBV28
j_call: TRBJ1-2

cdr3_nt: TGTGCCAGCTCCCAGAGAAGAGGCTACGAGCAGTACTTC
cdr3_aa: CASSQRRGYEQYF
clone_size: NA
d_call: NA
v_call: TRBV18
j_call: TRBJ2-7

cdr3_nt: TGTGCCAGCAGCTTAGACTCCCGGACAGGCTTACATAATAGCAATCAGCCCCAGCATTTT
cdr3_aa: CASSLDSRTGLHNSNQPQHF
clone_size: NA
d_call: TRBD1
v_call: TRBV7-6
j_call: TRBJ1-5

cdr3_nt: TGTGCCAGCAGCCAAGACACAGGACTAGTGGAAGAGACCCAGTACTTC
cdr3_aa: CASSQDTGLVEETQYF
clone_size: few
d_call: TRBD2
v_call: TRBV4-2
j_call: TRBJ2-5

cdr3_nt: TGTGCCAGCAGCTTAGGTACCGCAGACCCAACTAATGAAAAACTGTTTTTT
cdr3_aa: CASSLGTADPTNEKLFF
clone_size: NA
d_call: NA
v_call: TRBV7-2
j_call: TRBJ1-4

cdr3_nt: TGTGCCAGCAGTTACGGCGCCGGGTCCTACAATGAGCAGTACTTC
cdr3_aa: CASSYGAGSYNEQYF
clone_size: NA
d_call: NA
v_call: TRBV6-5
j_call: TRBJ2-7

cdr3_nt: TGTGCCAGCAGCCGGGGTAGCGGGAATTCCTACGAGCAGTACTTC
cdr3_aa: CASSRGSGNSYEQYF
clone_size: NA
d_call: TRBD2
v_call: TRBV3-1
j_call: TRBJ2-7

cdr3_nt: TGTGCCAGCAGTATCGGACCGGTTCAAGAGACCCAGTACTTC
cdr3_aa: CASSIGPVQETQYF
clone_size: few
d_call: NA
v_call: TRBV28
j_call: TRBJ2-5